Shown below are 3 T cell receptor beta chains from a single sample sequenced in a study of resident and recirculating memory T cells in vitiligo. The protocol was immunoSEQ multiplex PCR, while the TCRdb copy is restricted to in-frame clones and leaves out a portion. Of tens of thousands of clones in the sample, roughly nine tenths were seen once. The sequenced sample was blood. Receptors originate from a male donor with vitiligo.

CDR3 nucleotides: TGTGCCAGCAGCCCCCAGCTACAGGGCGATATAGAGACCCAGTACTTC. This sequence encodes CASSPQLQGDIETQYF. This rearrangement joins TRBV7-9 to TRBJ2-5; D possibly corresponds to TRBD1 (6 bases). V lost 5 bases and J lost 4, with 20 bases in between. CDR3 length equals 16 residues. Germline assignment: CDR1 SEHNR and CDR2 FQNEAQ (reference sequence).

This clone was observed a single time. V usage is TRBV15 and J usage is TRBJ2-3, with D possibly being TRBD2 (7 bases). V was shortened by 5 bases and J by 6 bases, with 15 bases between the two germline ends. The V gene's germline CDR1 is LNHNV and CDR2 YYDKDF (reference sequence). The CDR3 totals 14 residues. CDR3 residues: CATSGGASADTQYF. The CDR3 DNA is TGTGCCACCAGCGGGGGGGCAAGCGCCGATACGCAGTATTTT.

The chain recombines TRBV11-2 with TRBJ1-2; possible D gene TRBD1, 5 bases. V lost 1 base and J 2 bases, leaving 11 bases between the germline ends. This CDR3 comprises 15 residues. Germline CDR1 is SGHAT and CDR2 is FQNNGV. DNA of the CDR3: TGTGCCAGCAGCTTAGCTGGACACCCGAACTATGGCTACACCTTC. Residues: CASSLAGHPNYGYTF.